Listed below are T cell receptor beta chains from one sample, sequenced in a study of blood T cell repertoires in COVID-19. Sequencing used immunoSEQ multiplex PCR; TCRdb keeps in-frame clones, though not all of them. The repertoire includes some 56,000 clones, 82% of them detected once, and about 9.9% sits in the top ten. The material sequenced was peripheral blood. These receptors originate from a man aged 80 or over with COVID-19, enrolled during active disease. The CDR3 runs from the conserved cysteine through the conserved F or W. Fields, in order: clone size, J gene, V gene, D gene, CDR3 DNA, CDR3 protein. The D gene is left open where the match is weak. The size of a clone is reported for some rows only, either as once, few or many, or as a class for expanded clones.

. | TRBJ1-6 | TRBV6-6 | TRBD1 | TGTGCCAGCAGCCAAGACAGGGTTGACTCACCCCTCCACTTT | CASSQDRVDSPLHF
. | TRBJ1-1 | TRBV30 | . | TGTGCCTGGAGTTCCCCAGGGGTGATGAACACTGAAGCTTTCTTT | CAWSSPGVMNTEAFF
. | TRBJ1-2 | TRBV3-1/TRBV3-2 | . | TGTGCCAGCAGCCAGTACCGGGGTTTTTATGGCTACACCTTC | CASSQYRGFYGYTF
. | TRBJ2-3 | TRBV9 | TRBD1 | TGTGCCAGCACCCGGGACAGGGCATTGAATACGCAGTATTTT | CASTRDRALNTQYF
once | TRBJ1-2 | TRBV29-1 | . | TGCAGGGTAGCGGACGGTATTTATGGCTACACCTTC | CRVADGIYGYTF
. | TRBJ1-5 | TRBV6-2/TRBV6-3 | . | TGTGCCAGCAGCTCGGGGGGGAATCAGCCCCAGCATTTT | CASSSGGNQPQHF
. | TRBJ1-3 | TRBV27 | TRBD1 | TGTGCCAGCAGTAAGGGACAGGGAAGGTACTCCGGAAACACCATATATTTT | CASSKGQGRYSGNTIYF
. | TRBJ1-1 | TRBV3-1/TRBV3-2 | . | TGTGCCAGCAGCCAAGCAAGGAGTTTGTTT | CASSQARSLF
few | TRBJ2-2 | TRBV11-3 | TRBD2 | TGTGCCAGCAGCTTCGGGGGGACCGGGGAGCTGTTTTTT | CASSFGGTGELFF
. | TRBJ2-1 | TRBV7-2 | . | TGTGCCAGCACCCTCTCGACTGTGAATGAGCAGTTCTTC | CASTLSTVNEQFF
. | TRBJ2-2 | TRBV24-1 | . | TGTGCCACCAGTGATTTGGGGTCTGCGGGAAGGACCGGGGAGCTGTTTTTT | CATSDLGSAGRTGELFF
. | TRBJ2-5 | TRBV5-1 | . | TGCGCCAGCAGCTTGGGGACAGGGAGGGGAGGAGAGACCCAGTACTTC | CASSLGTGRGGETQYF
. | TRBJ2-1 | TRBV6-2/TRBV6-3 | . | TGTGCCAGCAGTTACGGTTTGGTCAGCACACTAGTGGACAATGAGCAGTTCTTC | CASSYGLVSTLVDNEQFF
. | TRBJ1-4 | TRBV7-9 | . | TGTGCCAGCAGCCTCCGACCCACCGGGACTGGTAATGAAAAACTGTTTTTT | CASSLRPTGTGNEKLFF
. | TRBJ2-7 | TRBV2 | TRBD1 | TGTGCCAGCACTGGACAGGCAAGCTACGAGCAGTACTTC | CASTGQASYEQYF
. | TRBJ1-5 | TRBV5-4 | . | TGTGCCAGCAGCCCGGAGGGCGATCAGCCCCAGCATTTT | CASSPEGDQPQHF
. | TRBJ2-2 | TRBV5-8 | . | TGTGCCAGCAGCTTGGATCTAGGAGGAGGGGAGCTGTTTTTT | CASSLDLGGGELFF
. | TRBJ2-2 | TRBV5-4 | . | TGTGCCAGCAGCTTTGAAGGGGCATTAACCACCGGGGAGCTGTTTTTT | CASSFEGALTTGELFF
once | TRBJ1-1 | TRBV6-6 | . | TGTGCCAGCAGTTACGAGTCGGCAGGGAGGACTGAAGCTTTCTTT | CASSYESAGRTEAFF
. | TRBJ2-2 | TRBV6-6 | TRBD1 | TGTGCCAGCAGTCGGAGGGACAGGCCGAACACCGGGGAGCTGTTTTTT | CASSRRDRPNTGELFF
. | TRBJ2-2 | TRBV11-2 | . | TGTGCCAGCAGCTTAGGAGGGCGCACCGGGGAGCTGTTTTTT | CASSLGGRTGELFF
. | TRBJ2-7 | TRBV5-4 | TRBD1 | TGTGCCAGCAGCCAGATCCAGGGGGCGTTTGACGAGCAGTACTTC | CASSQIQGAFDEQYF
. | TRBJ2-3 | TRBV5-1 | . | TGCGCCAGCAGCTTGGGTGGCGGGGTTGCCACAGATACGCAGTATTTT | CASSLGGGVATDTQYF
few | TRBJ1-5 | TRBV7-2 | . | TGTGCCAGCAGCCCAAGGGGAAGCAATCAGCCCCAGCATTTT | CASSPRGSNQPQHF
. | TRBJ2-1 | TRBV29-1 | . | TGCAGCGTTGAAGCCACGGGTGGCGATGAGCAGTTCTTC | CSVEATGGDEQFF
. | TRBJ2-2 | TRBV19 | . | TGTGCCAGTAGCCTCGGACAGTGGAACGGGGAGCTGTTTTTT | CASSLGQWNGELFF
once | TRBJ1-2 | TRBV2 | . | TGTGCCAGCAGTGGGGACATCGGAGAGGGCTACACCTTC | CASSGDIGEGYTF
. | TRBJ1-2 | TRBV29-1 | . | TGCAGCGTGGCAGGGTCCGGCGGGGGCTATGGCTACACCTTC | CSVAGSGGGYGYTF
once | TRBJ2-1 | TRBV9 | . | TGTGCCAGCAGCCCTAGCGCCGCCGGGAGCCCTAGCAATGAGCAGTTCTTC | CASSPSAAGSPSNEQFF
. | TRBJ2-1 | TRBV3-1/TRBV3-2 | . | TGTGCCAGCAGGCTTAACAGGAAGAGCTCCTACAATGAGCAGTTCTTC | CASRLNRKSSYNEQFF
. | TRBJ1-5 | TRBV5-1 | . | TGCGCCAGCAGCTTTCAGGGAGGCGATCAGCCCCAGCATTTT | CASSFQGGDQPQHF
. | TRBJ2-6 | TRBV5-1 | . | TGCGCCAGCAGCCAGCAGGGGAGTAGGGCCAACGTCCTGACTTTC | CASSQQGSRANVLTF
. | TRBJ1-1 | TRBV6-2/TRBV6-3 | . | TGTGCCAGCCGCCCAAGGGGAAGGGGCGACACTGAAGCTTTCTTT | CASRPRGRGDTEAFF
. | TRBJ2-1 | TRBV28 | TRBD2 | TGTGCCAGCAGTTTCAGTACTAGCGGGGATGCGGATGAGCAGTTCTTC | CASSFSTSGDADEQFF
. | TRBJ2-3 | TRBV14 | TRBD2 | TGTGCCAGCAGCCAGACTGATCGACTAGCGGGACTTACGCAGTATTTT | CASSQTDRLAGLTQYF
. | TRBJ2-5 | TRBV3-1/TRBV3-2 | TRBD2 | TGTGCCAGCAGCCAAGGAACGGGAGGACTCCAAGAGACCCAGTACTTC | CASSQGTGGLQETQYF
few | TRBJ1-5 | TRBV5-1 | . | TGCGCCAGCAGCGAGGGCAGCGGTCAGCCCCAGCATTTT | CASSEGSGQPQHF
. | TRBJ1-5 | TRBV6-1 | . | TGTGCCAGCAGTGAATCGGCAGGGGGCAATCAGCCCCAGCATTTT | CASSESAGGNQPQHF
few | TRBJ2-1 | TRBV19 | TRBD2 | TGTGCCAGTAGTATGAGCAGCCAGCGGGGTGAGCAGTTCTTC | CASSMSSQRGEQFF
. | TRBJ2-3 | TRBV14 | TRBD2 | TGTGCCAGCAGCCTCCTCCTGCGGGGGGTAAGCACAGATACGCAGTATTTT | CASSLLLRGVSTDTQYF
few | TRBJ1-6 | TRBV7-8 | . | TGTGCCAGCAGCGGAGAACACCCGGGGATATATAATTCACCCCTCCACTTT | CASSGEHPGIYNSPLHF
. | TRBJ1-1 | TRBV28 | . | TGTGCCAGCAGTTTGCTGGCCTACACTGAAGCTTTCTTT | CASSLLAYTEAFF